The rows below give T cell receptor beta chains drawn from one sample of a study of T cells in Graves' hyperthyroidism and ophthalmopathy. Using its own MiXCR run on the multiplex PCR reads, TCRdb lists one record per CDR3 protein. This sample carries a few hundred thousand distinct CDR3 sequences, about 12% of them seen once, and the ten largest clones take about 9.1%. Sequencing was carried out using blood. Source of these receptors: a woman younger than 30 with Graves' hyperthyroidism. Both conserved end residues are part of each CDR3. Each record gives: clone size, J gene, V gene, D gene, CDR3 DNA, CDR3 protein. D genes are given only for firm matches. Clone size is stated in some rows and not others, as once, few, many or a class when expanded.

clone_size: NA
j_call: TRBJ2-3
v_call: TRBV4-3
d_call: NA
cdr3_nt: TGCGCCAGCAGCCACCACGAGGTATCTAACACAGATACGCAGTATTTT
cdr3_aa: CASSHHEVSNTDTQYF

clone_size: few
j_call: TRBJ2-2
v_call: TRBV24-1
d_call: TRBD2
cdr3_nt: TGTGCCACCAGTGATTCTAGCGGGAGGGCCGCTACCGGGGAGCTGTTTTTT
cdr3_aa: CATSDSSGRAATGELFF

clone_size: NA
j_call: TRBJ1-2
v_call: TRBV5-1
d_call: NA
cdr3_nt: TGCGCCAGCAGCTTGGCTGGACCTGACTATGGCTACACCTTC
cdr3_aa: CASSLAGPDYGYTF

clone_size: many
j_call: TRBJ1-5
v_call: TRBV5-1
d_call: NA
cdr3_nt: TGCGCCAGCAGCACAGATAGCAATCAGCCCCAGCATTTT
cdr3_aa: CASSTDSNQPQHF

clone_size: NA
j_call: TRBJ1-2
v_call: TRBV5-5
d_call: NA
cdr3_nt: TGTGCCAGCAGCCAAGATCCAGGGTCATACACCTTC
cdr3_aa: CASSQDPGSYTF

clone_size: few
j_call: TRBJ2-1
v_call: TRBV24-1
d_call: NA
cdr3_nt: TGTGCCACCAGTGATCCCGGGGGCCGAGGTAATGAGCAGTTCTTC
cdr3_aa: CATSDPGGRGNEQFF

clone_size: many
j_call: TRBJ1-1
v_call: TRBV7-3
d_call: TRBD1
cdr3_nt: TGTGCCAGCAGCCCGGGACAGGTCACTGAAGCTTTCTTT
cdr3_aa: CASSPGQVTEAFF

clone_size: many
j_call: TRBJ2-2
v_call: TRBV5-6
d_call: TRBD2
cdr3_nt: TGTGCCAGCAGCTTGTTCAGCGGGATGAAATTGACCGGGGAGCTGTTTTTT
cdr3_aa: CASSLFSGMKLTGELFF

clone_size: many
j_call: TRBJ2-5
v_call: TRBV20-1
d_call: NA
cdr3_nt: TGCAGTGCTAGAGAGACTGGGTGGGACCAAGAGACCCAGTACTTC
cdr3_aa: CSARETGWDQETQYF

clone_size: many
j_call: TRBJ1-1
v_call: TRBV2
d_call: TRBD1
cdr3_nt: TGTGCCAGCAGCACCGACAGGGCAAGGACTGAAGCTTTCTTT
cdr3_aa: CASSTDRARTEAFF

clone_size: many
j_call: TRBJ1-2
v_call: TRBV30
d_call: NA
cdr3_nt: TGTGCCTGGCAGGGGTTTTATGGCTACACCTTC
cdr3_aa: CAWQGFYGYTF

clone_size: many
j_call: TRBJ2-1
v_call: TRBV11-1
d_call: TRBD2
cdr3_nt: TGTGCCAGCAGCTCAACTAGCGGGAGGGGATATTTGAATGAGCAGTTCTTC
cdr3_aa: CASSSTSGRGYLNEQFF

clone_size: NA
j_call: TRBJ2-2
v_call: TRBV6-1
d_call: TRBD2
cdr3_nt: TGTGCCAGCCGGGGCGGGAGGGCCTCGGGGGAGCTGTTTTTT
cdr3_aa: CASRGGRASGELFF

clone_size: many
j_call: TRBJ1-2
v_call: TRBV2
d_call: TRBD1
cdr3_nt: TGTGCCGGGACAGGGGACGGACTATTCGGCTACACCTTC
cdr3_aa: CAGTGDGLFGYTF

clone_size: many
j_call: TRBJ2-2
v_call: TRBV20-1
d_call: NA
cdr3_nt: TGCAGTGCGCCGAGGATGAACACCGGGGAGCTGTTTTTT
cdr3_aa: CSAPRMNTGELFF

clone_size: many
j_call: TRBJ2-5
v_call: TRBV7-9
d_call: NA
cdr3_nt: TGTGCCAGCAGCCCCTGGACAGCTGGGGAGACCCAGTACTTC
cdr3_aa: CASSPWTAGETQYF

clone_size: many
j_call: TRBJ2-3
v_call: TRBV11-3
d_call: NA
cdr3_nt: TGTGCCAGCAGCCCTGCTCGTTCCGCAGATACGCAGTATTTT
cdr3_aa: CASSPARSADTQYF

clone_size: NA
j_call: TRBJ1-1
v_call: TRBV4-1
d_call: NA
cdr3_nt: TGCGCCAGCAGCCAAGAGTGGGGGAACACTGAAGCTTTCTTT
cdr3_aa: CASSQEWGNTEAFF

clone_size: many
j_call: TRBJ2-7
v_call: TRBV20-1
d_call: NA
cdr3_nt: TGCAGTGGGCGACTCGTCCCACCGAGTTTCCAGCAGTACTTC
cdr3_aa: CSGRLVPPSFQQYF

clone_size: many
j_call: TRBJ1-2
v_call: TRBV7-8
d_call: NA
cdr3_nt: TGTGCCAGCAGCTTCGGACACCTCGACTATGGCTACACCTTC
cdr3_aa: CASSFGHLDYGYTF

clone_size: once
j_call: TRBJ2-7
v_call: TRBV7-9
d_call: TRBD2
cdr3_nt: TGTGCCAGCAGCCATTCTAGCGGGGGGAGGTCCTACAATGAGCAGTACTTC
cdr3_aa: CASSHSSGGRSYNEQYF

clone_size: many
j_call: TRBJ1-1
v_call: TRBV20-1
d_call: NA
cdr3_nt: TGCAGTGCCCGCAACCACCTGGACGTAAAGAACACTGAAGCTTTCTTT
cdr3_aa: CSARNHLDVKNTEAFF

clone_size: many
j_call: TRBJ2-5
v_call: TRBV20-1
d_call: NA
cdr3_nt: TGCAGTGCTAGTCAGGGTCCTGAGACCCAGTACTTC
cdr3_aa: CSASQGPETQYF

clone_size: many
j_call: TRBJ1-5
v_call: TRBV28
d_call: NA
cdr3_nt: TGTGCCAGCAGAGACTTCCGAGGGGATGCCCAGCCCCAGCATTTT
cdr3_aa: CASRDFRGDAQPQHF

clone_size: NA
j_call: TRBJ2-6
v_call: TRBV6-5
d_call: NA
cdr3_nt: TGTGCCAGCAGTTACAACTCTGGGGCCAACGTCCTGACTTTC
cdr3_aa: CASSYNSGANVLTF

clone_size: many
j_call: TRBJ2-5
v_call: TRBV20-1
d_call: TRBD2
cdr3_nt: TGCAGTGCTAGAGCGACTAGCAAGGAGACCCAGTACTTC
cdr3_aa: CSARATSKETQYF